Below are 13 T cell receptor beta chains sequenced from a single sample in a study of blood T cell repertoires in COVID-19. Repertoires were generated with immunoSEQ multiplex PCR, while TCRdb's copy carries only in-frame clones and drops some. The sample has over 250,000 clones; approximately 92% are singletons. Sequences were obtained from PBMCs or T cells enriched from blood (not recorded which). These receptors all stem from a woman younger than 45 who had recovered from COVID-19.

The chain couples TRBV30 to TRBJ1-5; a weak D match, TRBD1 (5 bases). Germline lookup yields CDR1 GTSNPN and CDR2 SVGIG (reference sequence). V was trimmed by 3 bases and J by 4 bases, leaving 10 bases between them. The CDR3 has 13 amino acids. The CDR3 DNA is TGTGCCTGGAGCGCGGGGCGTAATCAGCCCCAGCATTTT. It codes for CAWSAGRNQPQHF.

The V and J genes are TRBV4-3 and TRBJ1-2; D is unclear. Germline-derived CDR1 and CDR2 are LGHNA and YSLEER. This CDR3 is built from 16 residues. Trimming took 4 bases from V and 0 from J, leaving 15 bases between them. The CDR3 DNA is TGCGCCAGCAGCCCGGTTCGGGATCGAGCTAACTATGGCTACACCTTC. Encoded protein: CASSPVRDRANYGYTF.

The chain couples TRBV30 to TRBJ1-5; D ambiguous. V was shortened by 2 bases and J by 7 bases, with 18 bases between the two germline ends. The CDR3 sequence is 15 residues long. Germline V gene data show CDR1 as GTSNPN and CDR2 as SVGIG (reference sequence). CDR3 sequence (DNA): TGTGCCTGGAGTCTCCCGGGTCGGGGTGAGCAGCCCCAGCATTTT. Translation: CAWSLPGRGEQPQHF.

This chain joins TRBV7-3 and TRBJ2-1, with a tentative D call TRBD2 (6 bases). From germline, CDR1 is SGHTA and CDR2 FQGTGA. With 5 bases removed from V and 7 bases from J, the gap between germline ends came to 6 bases. CDR3 size: 11 residues. The CDR3 sequence: CASSRGNEQFF. The CDR3 DNA follows: TGTGCCAGCAGCCGGGGGAATGAGCAGTTCTTC.

The chain links TRBV4-2 to TRBJ2-1, with TRBD2 matching over 8 bases. The germline V gene has CDR1 LGHNA and CDR2 YNFKEQ. After removal of 0 bases from V and 10 bases from J, the junction contained 8 bases not matched to a gene. The length of the CDR3 is 15 residues. The CDR3 is CASSQDRGLAGEQFF. CDR3 coding DNA: TGTGCCAGCAGCCAAGATCGGGGTCTAGCGGGCGAGCAGTTCTTC.

This chain links TRBV14 with TRBJ1-1; perhaps TRBD1 as D (6 bases). Trimming pared 6 bases from V and 4 bases from J, leaving 12 bases between. Germline CDR1 SGHDN, CDR2 FVKESK. The CDR3 extends over 13 amino acids. The CDR3 coding sequence is TGTGCCAGCAGACAGGGTTTGGGCACTGAAGCTTTCTTT. It encodes CASRQGLGTEAFF.

V is TRBV28 and J is TRBJ2-7; D remains unclear. Deletions cut 3 bases from V and 2 bases from J, with 5 bases between. This CDR3 is 12 amino acids long. CDR1 MDHEN and CDR2 SYDVKM come from the germline V gene. Written as DNA, the CDR3 is TGTGCCAGCAGTTTCCAGACCTACGAGCAGTACTTC. Translating it yields CASSFQTYEQYF.

CDR3 DNA: TGTGCCACCAGTGATGTGGGCCAGGGTCACACAGATACGCAGTATTTT. It encodes CATSDVGQGHTDTQYF. The gene calls are TRBV24-1 and TRBJ2-3; D perhaps matches TRBD1 (5 bases). CDR1 is KGHDR, CDR2 SFDVKD, per germline. Deletions cut 3 bases from V and 2 bases from J, with 14 bases between. The CDR3 runs 16 residues.

The chain carries TRBV6-4 and TRBJ2-3; the match to TRBD2 covers 9 bases. Germline CDR1 reads MRHNA; CDR2 reads SNTAGT. V was clipped by 6 bases and J by 4 bases; unmatched bases: 5. This CDR3 is built from 14 residues. The CDR3 DNA follows: TGTGCCAGCAGCCCGGCGGGAGGGGCAGATACGCAGTATTTT. This sequence encodes CASSPAGGADTQYF.

The chain links TRBV7-2 to TRBJ2-7; a weak D match, TRBD1 (5 bases). The CDR3 covers 11 residues. Deletions cut 7 bases from V and 5 bases from J, with 9 bases between. Germline values: CDR1 SGHTA, CDR2 FQGNSA. CDR3 sequence (DNA): TGTGCCAGCACCCAAGGGGACGAGCAGTACTTC. Protein product: CASTQGDEQYF.

This clone occurred once. The chain employs TRBV9 and TRBJ2-3; the match to TRBD2 covers 11 bases. After removal of 5 bases from V and 1 base from J, the junction contained 6 bases not matched to a gene. CDR1 is SGDLS and CDR2 is YYNGEE in the germline V gene. The CDR3 covers 16 residues. CDR3 in amino acids: CASSTSGSPRTDTQYF. Here the CDR3 DNA reads TGTGCCAGCAGTACTAGCGGGAGCCCACGCACAGATACGCAGTATTTT.

The chain carries TRBV3-1 (or the pseudogene TRBV3-2) and TRBJ2-7, with 10 bases matching TRBD2. The CDR3 is 15 residues long. V lost 2 bases and J lost 4; bases outside the gene matches: 5. CDR1 is LGHDT and CDR2 is YNNKEL in the germline V gene (reference sequence). The CDR3 coding sequence is TGTGCCAGCAGCCAATCGGGACTAGCGAGTTACGAGCAGTACTTC. Encoded protein: CASSQSGLASYEQYF.

The V and J genes are TRBV6-2 or TRBV6-3 and TRBJ2-1; 9 nucleotides agree with TRBD2. The CDR3 is 16 amino acids. In germline, CDR1 is MNHEY, CDR2 SVGEGT. With V trimmed by 5 bases and J by 6 bases, 11 bases remained unmatched. CDR3 DNA sequence: TGTGCCAGCAGTCCCAATAGCGGGAGTGTCTCCAATGAGCAGTTCTTC. Translated, it gives CASSPNSGSVSNEQFF.